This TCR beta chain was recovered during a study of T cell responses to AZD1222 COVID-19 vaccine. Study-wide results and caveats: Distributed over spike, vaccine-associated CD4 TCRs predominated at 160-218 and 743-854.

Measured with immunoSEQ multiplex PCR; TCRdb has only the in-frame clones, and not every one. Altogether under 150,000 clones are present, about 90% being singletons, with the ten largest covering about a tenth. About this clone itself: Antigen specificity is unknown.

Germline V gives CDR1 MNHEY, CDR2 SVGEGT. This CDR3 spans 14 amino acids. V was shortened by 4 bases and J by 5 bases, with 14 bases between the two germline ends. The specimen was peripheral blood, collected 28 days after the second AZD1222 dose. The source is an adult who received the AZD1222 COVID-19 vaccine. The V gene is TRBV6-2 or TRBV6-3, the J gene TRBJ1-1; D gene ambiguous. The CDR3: CASSWDRLSTEAFF. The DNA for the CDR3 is TGTGCCAGCAGTTGGGATCGATTGTCGACTGAAGCTTTCTTT.